This T cell receptor (beta chain) is drawn from a study of PD-1 blockade in classical Hodgkin lymphoma. Every single patient, without exception, relapsed after autologous stem cell transplantation, and brentuximab vedotin exposure varied. General observations from the study: Newly diagnosed patients had baseline TCR diversity that was reportedly lower than that of healthy donors. There was a significant rise in CD4+ TCR diversity by C4D1, with no such rise for CD8+. Complete responders matched newly diagnosed patients in baseline diversity.

Measured with immunoSEQ multiplex PCR; TCRdb has only the in-frame clones, and not every one. The table lists about 150,000 clones, around four fifths of them singletons, with 7.5% to 9.5% in the top ten. Details on this clone: Its antigen is unknown.

The starting material was peripheral blood mononuclear cells (PBMCs), obtained before the second cycle of nivolumab. This TCR was sampled from a human donor with classical Hodgkin lymphoma.

CDR3 coding DNA: TGTGCCAGCAGCTCGGAGGGGACAGGGCGAGAAAAACTGTTTTTT. Translating gives CASSSEGTGREKLFF. The chain carries TRBV5-4 and TRBJ1-4; 9 bases are shared with TRBD1. From germline, CDR1 is SGHNT and CDR2 YYREEE (reference sequence). The CDR3 covers 15 residues. J lost 8 bases, V lost 3 bases, and 8 bases had no gene match.